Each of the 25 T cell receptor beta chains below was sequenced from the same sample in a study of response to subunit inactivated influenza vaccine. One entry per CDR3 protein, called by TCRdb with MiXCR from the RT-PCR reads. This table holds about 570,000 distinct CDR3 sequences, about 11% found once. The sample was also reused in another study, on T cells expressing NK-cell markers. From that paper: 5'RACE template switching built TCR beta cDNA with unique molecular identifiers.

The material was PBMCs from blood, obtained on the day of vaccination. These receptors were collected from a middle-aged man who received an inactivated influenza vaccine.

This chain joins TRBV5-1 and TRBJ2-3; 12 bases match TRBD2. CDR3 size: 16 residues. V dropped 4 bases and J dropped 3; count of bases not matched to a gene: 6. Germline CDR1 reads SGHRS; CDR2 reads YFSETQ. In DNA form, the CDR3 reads TGCGCCAGCAGCCCGATCACTAGCGGGGGGACAGATACGCAGTATTTT. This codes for CASSPITSGGTDTQYF.

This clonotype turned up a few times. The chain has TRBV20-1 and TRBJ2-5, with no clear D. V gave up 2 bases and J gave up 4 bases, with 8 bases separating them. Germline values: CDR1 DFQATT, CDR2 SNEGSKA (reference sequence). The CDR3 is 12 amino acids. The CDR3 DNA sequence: TGCAGTGCTAGAATATTGGGAGAGACCCAGTACTTC. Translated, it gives CSARILGETQYF.

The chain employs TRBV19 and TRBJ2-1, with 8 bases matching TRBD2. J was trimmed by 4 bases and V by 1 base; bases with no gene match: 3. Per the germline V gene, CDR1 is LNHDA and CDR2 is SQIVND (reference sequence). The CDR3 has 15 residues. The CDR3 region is CASSIGLASYNEQFF. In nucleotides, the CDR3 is TGTGCCAGTAGTATAGGACTAGCGAGTTACAATGAGCAGTTCTTC.

The CDR3 here is CSAAQGLGNQPQHF. The CDR3 region has the DNA TGCAGTGCTGCACAGGGTTTAGGCAATCAGCCCCAGCATTTT. The J gene is TRBJ1-5, the V gene TRBV20-1; a weak D match, TRBD1 (6 bases). Germline V gives CDR1 DFQATT, CDR2 SNEGSKA (reference sequence). The CDR3 contains 14 residues. V was pared by 5 bases and J by 2 bases, with 13 bases between.

For the CDR3, the DNA is TGTGCCAGCGCCCGGGCAGGGATCTTCTCTGGAAACACCATATATTTT. Residues: CASARAGIFSGNTIYF. This rearrangement joins TRBV4-2 to TRBJ1-3, with TRBD1 as a possible D gene (5 bases). V lost 8 bases to trimming and J lost 0 bases, with 17 bases between them. Germline V gives CDR1 LGHNA, CDR2 YNFKEQ. This CDR3 contains 16 residues.

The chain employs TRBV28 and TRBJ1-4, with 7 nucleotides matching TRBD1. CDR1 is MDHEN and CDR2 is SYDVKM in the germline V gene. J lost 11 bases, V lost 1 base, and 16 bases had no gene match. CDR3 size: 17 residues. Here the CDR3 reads CASSLSDRVAALNKLFF. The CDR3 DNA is TGTGCCAGCAGTTTATCCGACAGGGTGGCCGCTTTGAACAAACTGTTTTTT. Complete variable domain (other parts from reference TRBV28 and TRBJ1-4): DVKVTQSSRYLVKRTGEKVFLECVQDMDHENMFWYRQDPGLGLRLIYFSYDVKMKEKGDIPEGYSVSREKKERFSLILESASTNQTSMYLCASSLSDRVAALNKLFFGSGTQLSVL.

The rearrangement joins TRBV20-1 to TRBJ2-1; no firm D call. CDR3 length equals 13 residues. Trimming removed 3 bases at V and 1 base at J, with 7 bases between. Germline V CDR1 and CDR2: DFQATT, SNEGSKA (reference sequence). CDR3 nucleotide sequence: TGCAGTGCTAGGGAATATTCCTACAATGAGCAGTTCTTC. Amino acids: CSAREYSYNEQFF.

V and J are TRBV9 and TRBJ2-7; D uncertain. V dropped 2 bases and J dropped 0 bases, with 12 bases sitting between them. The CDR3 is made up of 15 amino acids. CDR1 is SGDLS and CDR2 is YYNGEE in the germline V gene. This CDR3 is CASSVGGAASYEQYF. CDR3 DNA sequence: TGTGCCAGCAGCGTTGGTGGCGCGGCCTCCTACGAGCAGTACTTC. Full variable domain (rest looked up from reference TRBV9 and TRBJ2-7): DSGVTQTPKHLITATGQRVTLRCSPRSGDLSVYWYQQSLDQGLQFLIQYYNGEERAKGNILERFSAQQFPDLHSELNLSSLELGDSALYFCASSVGGAASYEQYFGPGTRLTVT.

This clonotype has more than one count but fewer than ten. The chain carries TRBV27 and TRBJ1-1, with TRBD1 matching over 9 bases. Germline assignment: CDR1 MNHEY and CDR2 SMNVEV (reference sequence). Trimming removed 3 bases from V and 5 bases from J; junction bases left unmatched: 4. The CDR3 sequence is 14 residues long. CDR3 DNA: TGTGCCAGCAGTTTGACAGGGGGGAGTACTGAAGCTTTCTTT. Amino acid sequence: CASSLTGGSTEAFF.

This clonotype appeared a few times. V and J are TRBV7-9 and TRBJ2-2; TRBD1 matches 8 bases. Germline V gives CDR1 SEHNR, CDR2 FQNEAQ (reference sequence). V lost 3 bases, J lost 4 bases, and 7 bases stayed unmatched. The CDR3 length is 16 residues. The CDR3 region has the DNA TGTGCCAGCAGCTTCACCGGGACAGGTCCCACCGGGGAGCTGTTTTTT. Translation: CASSFTGTGPTGELFF.

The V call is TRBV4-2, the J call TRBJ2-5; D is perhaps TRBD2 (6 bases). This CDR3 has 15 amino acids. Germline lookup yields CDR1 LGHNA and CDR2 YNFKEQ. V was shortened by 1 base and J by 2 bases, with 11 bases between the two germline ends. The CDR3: CASSQGRAGQETQYF. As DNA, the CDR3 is TGTGCCAGCAGCCAAGGTCGAGCGGGTCAAGAGACCCAGTACTTC.

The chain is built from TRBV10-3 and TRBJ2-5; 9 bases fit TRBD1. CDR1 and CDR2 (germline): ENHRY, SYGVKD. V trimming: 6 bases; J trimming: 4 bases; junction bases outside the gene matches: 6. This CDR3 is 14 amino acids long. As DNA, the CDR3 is TGTGCCATCAGCAACAGGGGGCAAGTAGAGACCCAGTACTTC. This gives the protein CAISNRGQVETQYF.

The DNA of the CDR3 is TGCGCCAGCCTCGACAGGGGAAAGGAAGAGACCCAGTACTTC. Its translation: CASLDRGKEETQYF. This chain connects TRBV5-1 to TRBJ2-5; TRBD1 agrees at 8 bases. The germline V gene has CDR1 SGHRS and CDR2 YFSETQ. V dropped 7 bases and J dropped 3; count of bases not matched to a gene: 8. The CDR3 has 14 amino acids.

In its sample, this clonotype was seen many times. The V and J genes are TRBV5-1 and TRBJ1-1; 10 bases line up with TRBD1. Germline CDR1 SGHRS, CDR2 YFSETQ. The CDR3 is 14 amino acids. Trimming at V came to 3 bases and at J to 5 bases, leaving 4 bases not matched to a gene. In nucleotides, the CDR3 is TGCGCCAGCAGCTGGGGACAGGGGATAACTGAAGCTTTCTTT. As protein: CASSWGQGITEAFF.

This CDR3 reads CASSGSAGVSNEQFF. As DNA, the CDR3 is TGTGCCAGCAGTGGATCAGCGGGGGTCTCCAATGAGCAGTTCTTC. J is TRBJ2-1 and V is TRBV6-1; TRBD2 matches at 8 bases. Germline CDR1 is MNHNS and CDR2 is SASEGT. Trimming cost V 4 bases and J 6 bases; bases outside gene matches: 8. The CDR3 consists of 15 residues.

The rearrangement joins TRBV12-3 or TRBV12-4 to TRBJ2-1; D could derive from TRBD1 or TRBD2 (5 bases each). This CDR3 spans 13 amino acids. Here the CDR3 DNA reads TGTGACGGGGCCTATAGCTCCTACAATGAGCAGTTCTTC. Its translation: CDGAYSSYNEQFF.

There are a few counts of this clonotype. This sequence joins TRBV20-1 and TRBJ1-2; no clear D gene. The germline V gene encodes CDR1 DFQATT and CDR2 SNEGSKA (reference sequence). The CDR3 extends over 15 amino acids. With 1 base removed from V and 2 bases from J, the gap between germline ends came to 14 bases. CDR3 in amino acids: CSARVTRVRNYGYTF. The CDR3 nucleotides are TGCAGTGCTAGAGTCACGAGGGTACGAAACTATGGCTACACCTTC.

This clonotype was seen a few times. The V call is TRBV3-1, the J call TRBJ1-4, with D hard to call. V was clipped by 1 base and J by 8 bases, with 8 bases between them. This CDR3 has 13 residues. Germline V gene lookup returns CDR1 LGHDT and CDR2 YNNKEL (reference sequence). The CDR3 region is CASSQVLAEKLFF. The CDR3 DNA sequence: TGTGCCAGCAGCCAAGTACTTGCCGAAAAACTGTTTTTT.

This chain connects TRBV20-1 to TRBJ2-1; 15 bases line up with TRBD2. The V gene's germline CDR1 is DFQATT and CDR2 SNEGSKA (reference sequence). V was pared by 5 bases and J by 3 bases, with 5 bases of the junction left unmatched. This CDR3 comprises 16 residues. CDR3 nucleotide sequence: TGCAGTGCTCAGGGACTAGCGGGAGGAATCTACAATGAGCAGTTCTTC. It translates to CSAQGLAGGIYNEQFF.

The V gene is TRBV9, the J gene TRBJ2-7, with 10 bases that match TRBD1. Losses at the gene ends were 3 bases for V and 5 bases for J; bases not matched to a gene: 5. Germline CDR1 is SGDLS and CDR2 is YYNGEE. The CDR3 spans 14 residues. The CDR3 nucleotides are TGTGCCAGCAGCGGAGACAGGGGGCCGGACGAGCAGTACTTC. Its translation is CASSGDRGPDEQYF. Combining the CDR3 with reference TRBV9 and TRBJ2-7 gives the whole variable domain DSGVTQTPKHLITATGQRVTLRCSPRSGDLSVYWYQQSLDQGLQFLIQYYNGEERAKGNILERFSAQQFPDLHSELNLSSLELGDSALYFCASSGDRGPDEQYFGPGTRLTVT.

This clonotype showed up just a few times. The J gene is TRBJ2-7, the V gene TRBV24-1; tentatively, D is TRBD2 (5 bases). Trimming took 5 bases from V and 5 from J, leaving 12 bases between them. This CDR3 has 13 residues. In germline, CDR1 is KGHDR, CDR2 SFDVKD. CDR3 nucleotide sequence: TGTGCCACCAGTGCCGGGGTCGGGGACGAGCAGTACTTC. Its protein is CATSAGVGDEQYF.

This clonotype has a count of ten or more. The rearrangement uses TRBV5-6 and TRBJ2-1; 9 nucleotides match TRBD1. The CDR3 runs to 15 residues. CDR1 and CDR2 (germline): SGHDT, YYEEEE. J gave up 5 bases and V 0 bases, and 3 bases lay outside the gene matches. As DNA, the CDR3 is TGTGCCAGCAGCTTGGCGGGACAGGGCCACAATGAGCAGTTCTTC. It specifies CASSLAGQGHNEQFF.

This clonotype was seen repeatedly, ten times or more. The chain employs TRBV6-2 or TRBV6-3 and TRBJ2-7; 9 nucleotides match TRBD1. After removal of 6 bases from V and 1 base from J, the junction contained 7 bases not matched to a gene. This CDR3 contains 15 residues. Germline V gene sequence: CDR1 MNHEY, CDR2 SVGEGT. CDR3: CASRRSGTGSYEQYF. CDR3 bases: TGTGCCAGCAGACGATCCGGGACAGGGTCCTACGAGCAGTACTTC.

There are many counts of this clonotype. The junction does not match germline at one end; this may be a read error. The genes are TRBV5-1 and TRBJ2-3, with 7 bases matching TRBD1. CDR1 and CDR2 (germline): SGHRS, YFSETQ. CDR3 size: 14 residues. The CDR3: CASSLGQETDTQYF. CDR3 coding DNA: TGTGCCAGCAGCTTAGGACAGGAGACGGATACGCAGTATTTT.

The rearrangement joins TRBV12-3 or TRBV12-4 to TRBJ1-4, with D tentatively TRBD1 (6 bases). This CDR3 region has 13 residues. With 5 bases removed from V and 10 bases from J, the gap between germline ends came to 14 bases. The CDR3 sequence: CASSTDSRGKLFF. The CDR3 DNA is TGTGCCAGCAGTACGGACAGCCGGGGAAAACTGTTTTTT.